These 14 T cell receptor beta chains came from one sample sequenced in a study of T cell repertoires in cytomegalovirus infection. Via MiXCR, TCRdb re-called the reads, giving one row per CDR3 protein. The sample has 500,000 to 600,000 distinct CDR3 sequences; more than 15% are singletons. Sample: CD8+ T cells from PBMCs. Every receptor here comes from a human donor in good health (CMV status not recorded). Some clones in this sample may be carry-over from other donors' samples.

This clonotype was counted many times. The gene calls are TRBV28 and TRBJ2-5; tentatively, D is TRBD2 (5 bases). V shed 5 bases and J shed 0 bases, with 16 bases lying between them. Germline CDR1 and CDR2: MDHEN and SYDVKM. The CDR3 extends over 16 amino acids. The CDR3 DNA sequence: TGTGCCAGCAGTATCGTGAGCGGAGAGTACCAAGAGACCCAGTACTTC. Protein product: CASSIVSGEYQETQYF.

Ten or more counts support this clonotype. The rearrangement links TRBV10-2 to TRBJ2-7, with D perhaps matching TRBD1 (6 bases). Germline CDR1 and CDR2: WSHSY and SAAADI. V was shortened by 8 bases and J by 2 bases, with 10 bases between the two germline ends. CDR3 size: 12 residues. Written as DNA, the CDR3 is TGCGCCAGCGGACAGCCAGCCTACGAGCAGTACTTC. Translating it yields CASGQPAYEQYF.

This clonotype was picked up many times. The chain carries TRBV7-6 and TRBJ1-1; D gene uncertain. CDR3 length equals 14 residues. CDR1 SGHVS and CDR2 FNYEAQ come from the germline V gene. The V end was cut by 1 base, the J end by 1 base, with 7 bases between. CDR3 in DNA: TGTGCCAGCAGCTTAGAATGGGGGAACACTGAAGCTTTCTTT. Translation: CASSLEWGNTEAFF.

This clonotype has ten or more counts. The chain couples TRBV12-3 or TRBV12-4 to TRBJ2-7, with D possibly TRBD1 on 6 matching bases. The CDR3 sequence is 18 residues long. V shed 6 bases and J shed 6 bases, with 30 bases lying between them. CDR3 DNA sequence: TGTGCCAGCAGCCCTCCCCAACATGCGACAGGTTATACGGGCGAGCAGTACTTC. Its translation is CASSPPQHATGYTGEQYF.

This clonotype was detected ten times or more. The chain joins TRBV7-9 to TRBJ2-3; TRBD2 aligns across 15 bases. J was trimmed by 2 bases and V by 5 bases; bases with no gene match: 8. Germline V lookup: CDR1 SEHNR, CDR2 FQNEAQ (reference sequence). The CDR3 consists of 18 residues. The DNA of the CDR3 is TGTGCCAGCAGCCAGCCCGGGACTAGCGGGAGGTTCACAGATACGCAGTATTTT. Amino acid sequence: CASSQPGTSGRFTDTQYF.

This clonotype has a count of ten or more. This rearrangement joins TRBV14 to TRBJ2-5; either TRBD1 or TRBD2 may supply D (6 bases each). The CDR3 extends over 14 amino acids. V was clipped by 0 bases and J by 5 bases, with 10 bases between them. CDR1 SGHDN and CDR2 FVKESK come from the germline V gene. The chain's CDR3 is CASSQDGGGETQYF. CDR3 bases: TGTGCCAGCAGCCAAGATGGAGGGGGGGAGACCCAGTACTTC.

The chain carries TRBV27 and TRBJ2-5, with 8 bases matching TRBD2. The ends lost 8 bases at V and 2 bases at J; junction bases unmatched: 7. This CDR3 region has 14 residues. CDR1 and CDR2 (germline): MNHEY, SMNVEV (reference sequence). CDR3 region: CASHSLAEQETQYF. For the CDR3, the DNA is TGTGCCAGCCATTCACTAGCGGAGCAAGAGACCCAGTACTTC.

The rearrangement links TRBV28 to TRBJ1-4; tentative D call: TRBD1 (5 bases). The CDR3 loop spans 16 amino acids. V was trimmed by 1 base and J by 8 bases, leaving 17 bases between them. In germline, CDR1 is MDHEN, CDR2 SYDVKM. The chain's CDR3 is CASSLSEGTLEEKLFF. The CDR3 coding sequence is TGTGCCAGCAGTTTATCTGAGGGGACCTTGGAGGAAAAACTGTTTTTT.

This clonotype was found a few times. The chain's CDR3 is CATSGQYNEQFF. CDR3 DNA sequence: TGTGCCACCAGTGGCCAGTACAATGAGCAGTTCTTC. The J gene is TRBJ2-1, the V gene TRBV24-1, with D uncertain. Germline V gives CDR1 KGHDR, CDR2 SFDVKD. This CDR3 is built from 12 residues. V gave up 5 bases and J gave up 4 bases, with 5 bases separating them.

This clonotype was counted at least ten times. V gene TRBV10-3 combines with J gene TRBJ1-3; TRBD1 agrees at 7 bases. The V segment lost 2 bases and the J segment 0 bases; nucleotides outside the gene matches: 16. The CDR3 has 20 amino acids. Germline loops: CDR1 ENHRY, CDR2 SYGVKD. The CDR3 reads CAISEKGQYHRGSSGNTIYF. CDR3 nucleotide sequence: TGTGCCATCAGTGAGAAGGGACAGTATCATCGGGGCTCCTCTGGAAACACCATATATTTT.

This clonotype has a count of ten or more. The chain combines TRBV7-6 with TRBJ1-2; 9 nucleotides match TRBD1. Germline V gene data show CDR1 as SGHVS and CDR2 as FNYEAQ. The CDR3 has 18 residues. Losses at the gene ends were 4 bases for V and 8 bases for J; bases not matched to a gene: 20. CDR3 in DNA: TGTGCCAGCAGCTCTTCTTCCCCGGCCGGGACAGGGCGTGAGGGCTACACCTTC. Translated: CASSSSSPAGTGREGYTF.

This clonotype was seen at least ten times. The chain combines TRBV7-2 with TRBJ2-4; no clear D gene. Germline V gene data show CDR1 as SGHTA and CDR2 as FQGNSA. The CDR3 extends over 16 amino acids. V lost 5 bases to trimming and J lost 5 bases, with 19 bases between them. This CDR3 is CASSPETPSPQNIQYF. CDR3 in DNA: TGTGCCAGCAGCCCCGAAACCCCTTCCCCCCAAAACATTCAGTACTTC.

This clonotype has at least ten counts. The chain combines TRBV19 with TRBJ1-5; tentatively, D is TRBD1 (5 bases). The V and J ends lost 5 bases and 6 bases respectively, with 17 bases between them. The germline gives CDR1 LNHDA, CDR2 SQIVND (reference sequence). This CDR3 comprises 15 residues. CDR3 nucleotide sequence: TGTGCCAGTAGTTCCCGGGACGGAGTCTTTCAGCCCCAGCATTTT. Its translation: CASSSRDGVFQPQHF.

This chain joins TRBV25-1 and TRBJ1-1; a weak D match, TRBD1 (5 bases). Trimming took off 8 bases at V and 0 bases at J, with 19 bases between the two ends. The CDR3 contains 16 residues. Germline CDR1 reads MGHDK; CDR2 reads SYGVNS. CDR3: CASLPRDVFMNTEAFF. The CDR3 DNA follows: TGTGCCAGCCTCCCGCGGGACGTATTCATGAACACTGAAGCTTTCTTT.